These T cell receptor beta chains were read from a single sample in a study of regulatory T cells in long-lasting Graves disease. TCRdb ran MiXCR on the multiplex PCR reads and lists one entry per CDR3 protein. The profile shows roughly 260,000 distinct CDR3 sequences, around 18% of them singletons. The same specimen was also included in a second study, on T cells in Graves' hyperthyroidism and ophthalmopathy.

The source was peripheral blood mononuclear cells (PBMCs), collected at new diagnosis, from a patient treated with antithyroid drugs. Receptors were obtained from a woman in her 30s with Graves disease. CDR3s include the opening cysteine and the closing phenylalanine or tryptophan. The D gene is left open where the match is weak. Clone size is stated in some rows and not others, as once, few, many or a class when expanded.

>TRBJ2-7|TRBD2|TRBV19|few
CASRKNSGGSYEQYF
TGTGCCAGTAGGAAGAATAGCGGGGGCTCCTACGAGCAGTACTTC
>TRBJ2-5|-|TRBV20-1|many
CSACTDKETQYF
TGCAGTGCTTGCACAGATAAAGAGACCCAGTACTTC
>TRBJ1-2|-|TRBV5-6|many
CASSSLTISGYTF
TGTGCCAGCAGCTCCTTGACAATTTCTGGCTACACCTTC
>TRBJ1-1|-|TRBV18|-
CASSPDRSSTEAFF
TGTGCCAGCTCGCCAGACAGGAGTAGCACTGAAGCTTTCTTT
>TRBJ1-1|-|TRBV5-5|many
CASSRWTAGTEAFF
TGTGCCAGCAGTAGGTGGACAGCGGGGACTGAAGCTTTCTTT
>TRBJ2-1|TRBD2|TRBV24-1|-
CAPQGGTSGGAESYNEQFF
TGTGCCCCGCAGGGTGGGACTAGCGGGGGGGCCGAATCCTACAATGAGCAGTTCTTC
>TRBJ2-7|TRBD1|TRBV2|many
CASIRQGAGEQYF
TGTGCCAGCATACGACAGGGGGCAGGGGAGCAGTACTTC
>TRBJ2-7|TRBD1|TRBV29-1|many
CSVRQGFYEQYF
TGCAGCGTTAGACAGGGCTTCTACGAGCAGTACTTC
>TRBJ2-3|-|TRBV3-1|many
CASSQDQGQQKYF
TGTGCCAGCAGCCAAGATCAAGGACAGCAAAAGTATTTT
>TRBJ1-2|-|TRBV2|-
CASNRGVEGESYTF
TGTGCCAGCAACCGAGGGGTGGAGGGAGAGAGCTACACCTTC
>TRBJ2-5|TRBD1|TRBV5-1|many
CASSSIGQGVRETQYF
TGCGCCAGCAGCTCCATCGGACAGGGAGTACGGGAGACCCAGTACTTC
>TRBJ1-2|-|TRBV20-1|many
CSARALSGEGYTF
TGCAGTGCTAGAGCCTTAAGCGGGGAAGGCTACACCTTC
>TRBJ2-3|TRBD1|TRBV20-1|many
CSAQGDAGTDTQYF
TGCAGTGCTCAGGGGGACGCAGGCACAGATACGCAGTATTTT
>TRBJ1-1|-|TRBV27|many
CASSPSSGNTEAFF
TGTGCCAGCAGTCCCTCCTCAGGGAACACTGAAGCTTTCTTT
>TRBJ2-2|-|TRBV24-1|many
CATSDGQASGTGELFF
TGTGCCACCAGTGATGGGCAGGCTTCCGGCACCGGGGAGCTGTTTTTT
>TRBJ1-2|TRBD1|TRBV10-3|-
CAISVLTGNYGYTF
TGTGCCATCAGCGTATTGACAGGGAACTATGGCTACACCTTC
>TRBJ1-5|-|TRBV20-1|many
CSVKDVETYSNQPQHF
TGCAGTGTCAAAGATGTAGAGACTTATAGCAATCAGCCCCAGCATTTT
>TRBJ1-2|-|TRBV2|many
CASSRRGEGYTF
TGTGCCAGCAGCCGAAGGGGGGAGGGCTACACCTTC
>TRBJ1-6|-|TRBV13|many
CASSSNPGSLHF
TGTGCCAGCAGCTCCAATCCGGGATCCCTCCACTTT
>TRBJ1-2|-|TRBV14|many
CASSQDGSYGYTF
TGTGCCAGCAGCCAAGATGGCAGTTATGGCTACACCTTC
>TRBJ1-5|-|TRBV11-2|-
CASSLETGGNNQPQHF
TGTGCCAGCAGCTTAGAGACGGGGGGGAACAATCAGCCCCAGCATTTT
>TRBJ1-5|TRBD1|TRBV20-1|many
CSARDPGGHQPQHF
TGCAGTGCTAGAGATCCAGGGGGACATCAGCCCCAGCATTTT
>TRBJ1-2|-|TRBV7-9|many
CASSTGISYGYTF
TGTGCCAGCAGCACCGGGATAAGCTATGGCTACACCTTC
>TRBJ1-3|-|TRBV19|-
CASSTGASESGNTIYF
TGTGCCAGTAGTACCGGGGCTTCAGAGTCTGGAAACACCATATATTTT
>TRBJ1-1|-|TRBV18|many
CASSQQGGGTEAFF
TGTGCCAGCTCTCAACAGGGAGGGGGCACTGAAGCTTTCTTT
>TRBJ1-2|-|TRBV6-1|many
CASRNREHGDYGYTF
TGTGCCAGCAGAAACAGGGAGCACGGCGACTATGGCTACACCTTC
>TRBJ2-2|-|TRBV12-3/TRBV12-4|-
CASSFPMSHFGGGELFF
TGTGCCAGCAGTTTCCCGATGAGCCATTTTGGGGGCGGGGAGCTGTTTTTT
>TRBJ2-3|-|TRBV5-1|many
CASSLGGARGDTQYF
TGCGCCAGCAGCTTGGGAGGGGCGCGAGGAGATACGCAGTATTTT